One and the same sample provided the 18 T cell receptor beta chains below, sequenced in a study of beta chain features in type 1 diabetes. Study conclusions and caveats: Moderate but significant shortening of TCRB CDR3s was recorded in all four CD4+ subsets from Type 1 diabetes patients.

Their cognate antigens are unknown. Expressed TCRB transcripts were sequenced because the isolated RNA had all been reverse transcribed beforehand. Assay: immunoSEQ multiplex PCR; the TCRdb copy retains only in-frame clones and omits some. In the table there are approximately 280,000 clones, about 15% of which are singletons. Sequences were obtained from naive CD4+ T cells from blood. The receptors were gathered from a man between 18 and 35 years old with type 1 diabetes.

The chain employs TRBV15 and TRBJ1-2; D possibly corresponds to TRBD1 (5 bases). CDR1 LNHNV and CDR2 YYDKDF come from the germline V gene (reference sequence). Trimming removed 2 bases from V and 6 bases from J, with 10 bases in between. The CDR3 totals 13 residues. This CDR3 reads CATSRNQGDGYTF. CDR3 bases: TGTGCCACCAGCAGAAACCAGGGCGATGGCTACACCTTC.

This clone has a handful of counts. The gene calls are TRBV28 and TRBJ2-5, with a possible D match to TRBD2 (5 bases). Germline V lookup: CDR1 MDHEN, CDR2 SYDVKM. V was cut by 8 bases and J by 4 bases, with 14 bases left in between. CDR3 size: 13 residues. CDR3 bases: TGTGCCAGCCTCCAACCAGGAGGAGAGACCCAGTACTTC. This sequence encodes CASLQPGGETQYF.

This clone was counted between two and nine times. V usage is TRBV6-5 and J usage is TRBJ2-7, with D unclear. The length of the CDR3 is 15 residues. The germline V gene encodes CDR1 MNHEY and CDR2 SVGAGI. Trimming left V 0 bases short and J 7 bases short, with 16 bases between. The chain's CDR3 is CASSYSSATLREQYF. CDR3 nucleotides: TGTGCCAGCAGTTACTCGTCAGCGACCTTGCGGGAGCAGTACTTC.

The chain has TRBV29-1 and TRBJ1-1; maybe TRBD1 (5 bases). There are 16 residues in the CDR3. V was trimmed by 6 bases and J by 0 bases, leaving 20 bases between them. The germline V gene encodes CDR1 SQVTM and CDR2 ANQGSEA. The CDR3 nucleotides read TGCAGCGTCCAGTCGAAACAGGCGATCATGAACACTGAAGCTTTCTTT. Translated, it gives CSVQSKQAIMNTEAFF.

The V call is TRBV4-1, the J call TRBJ2-1; 9 bases align to TRBD2. CDR1 MGHRA and CDR2 YSYEKL come from the germline V gene. This CDR3 has 17 amino acids. With V trimmed by 0 bases and J by 1 base, 4 bases remained unmatched. The CDR3 sequence: CASSQDRRGGSYNEQFF. The DNA for the CDR3 is TGCGCCAGCAGCCAAGATCGGCGGGGGGGTTCCTACAATGAGCAGTTCTTC.

This clone appeared a few times. V is TRBV19 and J is TRBJ2-1; TRBD1 matches 7 bases. With 5 bases clipped from V and 0 bases from J, the junction kept 13 bases outside the gene matches. The CDR3 has 18 residues. From germline, CDR1 is LNHDA and CDR2 SQIVND (reference sequence). The DNA of the CDR3 is TGTGCCAGTAGTGGCTTACAGGGACAGTCGAGCTCCTACAATGAGCAGTTCTTC. Protein sequence: CASSGLQGQSSSYNEQFF.

This clone was observed a handful of times. This chain connects TRBV27 to TRBJ2-4; unclear D gene. The CDR3 is made up of 13 amino acids. Per germline, CDR1 MNHEY and CDR2 SMNVEV (reference sequence). Trimming left V 2 bases short and J 6 bases short, with 8 bases between. The CDR3 protein is CASSLTRGNIQYF. The CDR3 region has the DNA TGTGCCAGCAGTTTAACTCGAGGAAACATTCAGTACTTC.

The rearrangement uses TRBV11-2 and TRBJ1-2, with 11 nucleotides matching TRBD1. In germline, CDR1 is SGHAT, CDR2 FQNNGV. V was clipped by 4 bases and J by 3 bases; unmatched bases: 4. The CDR3 is made up of 15 amino acids. The CDR3 sequence: CASSSWDRGDYGYTF. Written as DNA, the CDR3 is TGTGCCAGCAGCTCCTGGGACAGGGGGGACTATGGCTACACCTTC.

The chain recombines TRBV7-8 with TRBJ2-1; 7 nucleotides agree with TRBD1. V shed 5 bases, J shed 10 bases, and the junction held 14 bases outside the gene matches. CDR1 is SGHVS and CDR2 is FQNEAQ in the germline V gene. This CDR3 spans 15 amino acids. Written as DNA, the CDR3 is TGTGCCAGCAGCCCCCGGGACAGCGCCCTTCCAGAGCAGTTCTTC. This sequence encodes CASSPRDSALPEQFF.

The chain joins TRBV19 to TRBJ1-3, with 7 bases identical to TRBD1. The germline CDR1 and CDR2 sequences are LNHDA and SQIVND (reference sequence). J gave up 0 bases and V 8 bases, and 1 base lay outside the gene matches. The CDR3 has 13 amino acids. The CDR3 loop reads CASGTDSGNTIYF. The CDR3 DNA reads TGTGCCAGTGGGACAGACTCTGGAAACACCATATATTTT.

This clone has a handful of counts. V gene TRBV7-9 combines with J gene TRBJ2-6, with 8 bases fitting TRBD1. There are 15 residues in the CDR3. Germline V gives CDR1 SEHNR, CDR2 FQNEAQ (reference sequence). The trim removed 6 bases at V and 2 bases at J, leaving 3 bases unmatched. As DNA, the CDR3 is TGTGCCAGCAGTTACAGGGGGGCTGGGGCCAACGTCCTGACTTTC. This sequence encodes CASSYRGAGANVLTF.

V is TRBV30 and J is TRBJ2-1, with D perhaps TRBD2 (5 bases). Germline values: CDR1 GTSNPN, CDR2 SVGIG (reference sequence). The CDR3 length is 14 residues. V shed 4 bases and J shed 0 bases, with 10 bases lying between them. CDR3 amino acids: CAWTSTSSYNEQFF. In DNA form, the CDR3 reads TGTGCCTGGACTAGCACCAGCTCCTACAATGAGCAGTTCTTC.

A few counts support this clone. The chain carries TRBV18 and TRBJ2-3, with D possibly TRBD1 on 5 matching bases. CDR3 length: 16 residues. Between the trimmed V and J ends, which lost 4 bases and 3 bases, there was a span of 17 bases. Germline CDR1 reads KGHSH; CDR2 reads LQKENI. The CDR3 DNA follows: TGTGCCAGCTCACTCAGGGTCCTTTCGCCTACAGATACGCAGTATTTT. Amino acids: CASSLRVLSPTDTQYF.

This clone was seen more than once but under ten times. The chain uses TRBV9 and TRBJ1-2, with D tentatively TRBD1 (5 bases). This CDR3 region has 14 residues. The germline V and J ends were trimmed by 0 bases and 8 bases, with 14 bases remaining between them. Germline V gives CDR1 SGDLS, CDR2 YYNGEE. The CDR3 reads CASSVDGHPRGYTF. The CDR3, as DNA: TGTGCCAGCAGCGTAGACGGACATCCGAGAGGCTACACCTTC.

The V gene is TRBV6-1, the J gene TRBJ1-1, with TRBD1 identical over 9 bases. V gave up 6 bases and J gave up 5 bases; unmatched junction bases: 4. The V gene's germline CDR1 is MNHNS and CDR2 SASEGT. The CDR3 loop spans 13 amino acids. In DNA, the CDR3 is TGTGCCAGCAGAGGGACAGGGAGGACTGAAGCTTTCTTT. Translating gives CASRGTGRTEAFF.

This clone was found a few times. V and J are TRBV18 and TRBJ2-5; D is possibly TRBD2 (6 bases). CDR1 and CDR2 (germline): KGHSH, LQKENI. V was cut by 3 bases and J by 5 bases, with 10 bases left in between. The CDR3 extends over 13 amino acids. This CDR3 is CASSPASGETQYF. In DNA, the CDR3 is TGTGCCAGCTCACCTGCCAGCGGGGAGACCCAGTACTTC.

CDR3 in DNA: TGTGCCAGCAGCTTAAGGCCGGGGTTTGACACAGATACGCAGTATTTT. It translates to CASSLRPGFDTDTQYF. The chain uses TRBV7-9 and TRBJ2-3; the D gene is possibly TRBD2 (5 bases). Germline V gene sequence: CDR1 SEHNR, CDR2 FQNEAQ (reference sequence). This CDR3 comprises 16 residues. The V end lost 2 bases, the J end lost 2 bases, and 14 bases lay between the germline ends.

This chain uses TRBV30 with TRBJ2-7; maybe TRBD1 (6 bases). The CDR3 covers 13 residues. The germline gives CDR1 GTSNPN, CDR2 SVGIG (reference sequence). Between the trimmed V and J ends, which lost 1 base and 1 base, there was a span of 8 bases. CDR3 in DNA: TGTGCCTGGAGTGGGACAGCTTCCTACGAGCAGTACTTC. Encoded protein: CAWSGTASYEQYF.